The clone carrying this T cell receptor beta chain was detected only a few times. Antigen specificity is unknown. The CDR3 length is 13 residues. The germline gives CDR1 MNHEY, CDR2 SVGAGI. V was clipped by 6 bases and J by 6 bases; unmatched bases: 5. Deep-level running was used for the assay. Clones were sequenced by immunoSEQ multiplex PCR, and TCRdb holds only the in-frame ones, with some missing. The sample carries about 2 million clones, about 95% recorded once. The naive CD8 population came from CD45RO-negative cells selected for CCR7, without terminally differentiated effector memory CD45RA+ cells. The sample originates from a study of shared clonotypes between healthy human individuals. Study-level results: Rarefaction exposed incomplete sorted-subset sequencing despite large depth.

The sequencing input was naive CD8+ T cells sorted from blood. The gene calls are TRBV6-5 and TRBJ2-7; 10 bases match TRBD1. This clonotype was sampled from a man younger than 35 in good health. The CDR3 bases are TGTGCCAGCAGCCAGGACAGGGGGACCGAGCAGTACTTC. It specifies CASSQDRGTEQYF.